The 31 T cell receptor beta chains below were found in one sample sequenced in a study of blood T cell repertoires in COVID-19. The assay was immunoSEQ multiplex PCR, and TCRdb's table has in-frame clones only and misses some. The data hold some 240,000 clones, with over 75% observed a single time. The sample taken for sequencing was peripheral blood. Receptors originate from a woman in her 70s with COVID-19, enrolled during active disease.

The chain uses TRBV7-8 and TRBJ1-1; TRBD1 is a possible D gene (5 bases). The CDR3 loop spans 15 amino acids. CDR1 is SGHVS and CDR2 is FQNEAQ in the germline V gene. V was pared by 2 bases and J by 7 bases, with 17 bases between. CDR3 nucleotide sequence: TGTGCCAGCAGCTTACATGTCGAGTCGGGGGGTGAAGCTTTCTTT. Translating gives CASSLHVESGGEAFF.

The chain carries TRBV5-1 and TRBJ1-1; D might be TRBD1 (6 bases). In germline, CDR1 is SGHRS, CDR2 YFSETQ. Trimming shortened V by 4 bases and J by 4 bases, and 14 bases separated the two germline ends. The CDR3 covers 14 residues. Here the CDR3 reads CASSTTGQGTEAFF. The CDR3 DNA follows: TGCGCCAGCAGCACTACAGGGCAAGGCACTGAAGCTTTCTTT.

CDR3 region: CASSPDKRNQPQHF. In nucleotides, the CDR3 is TGTGCCAGCAGTCCAGACAAGCGCAATCAGCCCCAGCATTTT. The genes are TRBV6-2 or TRBV6-3 and TRBJ1-5; D is ambiguous. Germline CDR1 MNHEY, CDR2 SVGEGT. V was pared by 5 bases and J by 2 bases, with 10 bases between. CDR3 length: 14 amino acids.

This chain links TRBV20-1 with TRBJ1-1; D is unclear. The V and J ends lost 3 bases and 0 bases respectively, with 14 bases between them. The CDR3 extends over 15 amino acids. Germline assignment: CDR1 DFQATT and CDR2 SNEGSKA (reference sequence). CDR3 DNA sequence: TGCAGTGCTAGTCAGGTTCACAGCATGAACACTGAAGCTTTCTTT. Its translation: CSASQVHSMNTEAFF.

This sequence joins TRBV30 and TRBJ1-2, with 10 bases fitting TRBD1. CDR3 length equals 14 residues. Germline V gene data show CDR1 as GTSNPN and CDR2 as SVGIG (reference sequence). Trimming took 2 bases from V and 5 from J; bases not matched to a gene: 5. CDR3 nucleotide sequence: TGTGCCTGGAGTAGACAGGGGGCAGGATATGGCTACACCTTC. Amino acids: CAWSRQGAGYGYTF.

The gene calls are TRBV15 and TRBJ1-5; D not resolved. Germline V gene sequence: CDR1 LNHNV, CDR2 YYDKDF (reference sequence). This CDR3 comprises 13 residues. The V and J ends lost 0 bases and 6 bases respectively, with 6 bases between them. CDR3 nucleotides: TGTGCCACCAGCAGAGATTTTCTTCAGCCCCAGCATTTT. Protein product: CATSRDFLQPQHF. Looking up the rest from reference TRBV15 and TRBJ1-5 gives the full variable domain: DAMVIQNPRYQVTQFGKPVTLSCSQTLNHNVMYWYQQKSSQAPKLLFHYYDKDFNNEADTPDNFQSRRPNTSFCFLDIRSPGLGDTAMYLCATSRDFLQPQHFGDGTRLSIL.

This clone was observed a few times. J is TRBJ1-3 and V is TRBV6-5; a possible D gene is TRBD1 (5 bases). Germline V gene sequence: CDR1 MNHEY, CDR2 SVGAGI. This CDR3 contains 12 residues. The ends were cut back, 8 bases at V and 0 bases at J, with 5 bases in the middle. CDR3 region: CASDSSGNTIYF. CDR3 DNA: TGTGCCAGCGACAGCTCTGGAAACACCATATATTTT.

The chain uses TRBV6-2 or TRBV6-3 and TRBJ2-1; 8 bases line up with TRBD1. With 5 bases clipped from V and 1 base from J, the junction kept 13 bases outside the gene matches. The germline gives CDR1 MNHEY, CDR2 SVGEGT. The CDR3 has 18 amino acids. CDR3 in DNA: TGTGCCAGCAGTAGCGACAGGGGTAGTACGATTTCCTACAATGAGCAGTTCTTC. Protein sequence: CASSSDRGSTISYNEQFF.

This CDR3 reads CASSLFGVAGANVLTF. The CDR3 nucleotides read TGTGCCAGCAGCTTGTTCGGGGTCGCGGGGGCCAACGTCCTGACTTTC. The V gene is TRBV5-5, the J gene TRBJ2-6; maybe TRBD2 (5 bases). The V and J ends lost 1 base and 4 bases respectively, with 12 bases between them. This CDR3 spans 16 amino acids. From germline, CDR1 is SGHKS and CDR2 YYEKEE (reference sequence).

The chain employs TRBV30 and TRBJ2-1, with D perhaps matching TRBD1 (6 bases). The CDR3 runs to 14 residues. V lost 4 bases and J lost 1, with 11 bases in between. The germline V gene has CDR1 GTSNPN and CDR2 SVGIG (reference sequence). The CDR3 DNA reads TGTGCCTGGACCGGGACAAATTCCTACAATGAGCAGTTCTTC. Translating gives CAWTGTNSYNEQFF.

This chain links TRBV20-1 with TRBJ1-1; D not resolved. Germline values: CDR1 DFQATT, CDR2 SNEGSKA (reference sequence). V lost 3 bases to trimming and J lost 0 bases, with 8 bases between them. This CDR3 comprises 13 residues. CDR3 DNA: TGCAGTGCTAGTTGGAGCATGAACACTGAAGCTTTCTTT. This sequence encodes CSASWSMNTEAFF.

This rearrangement joins TRBV10-3 to TRBJ2-1; the D gene is possibly TRBD1 (6 bases). Looked up from germline, CDR1 is ENHRY and CDR2 is SYGVKD. V lost 5 bases to trimming and J lost 8 bases, with 16 bases between them. The CDR3 is made up of 14 amino acids. The CDR3 DNA is TGTGCCATCAGTTTCGAACAGGGTCGGGATGAGCAGTTCTTC. Protein: CAISFEQGRDEQFF.

This clone was picked up one time. The rearrangement uses TRBV19 and TRBJ1-1; 8 bases align to TRBD1. The J segment lost 8 bases and the V segment lost 5 bases, leaving 7 bases of the junction unmatched. CDR3 length: 13 residues. The V gene's germline CDR1 is LNHDA and CDR2 SQIVND (reference sequence). CDR3 sequence: CASSPRTGQEAFF. As DNA, the CDR3 is TGTGCCAGTAGTCCGCGGACAGGGCAAGAAGCTTTCTTT. Using reference TRBV19 and TRBJ1-1 for the parts outside the CDR3, the full variable domain is DGGITQSPKYLFRKEGQNVTLSCEQNLNHDAMYWYRQDPGQGLRLIYYSQIVNDFQKGDIAEGYSVSREKKESFPLTVTSAQKNPTAFYLCASSPRTGQEAFFGQGTRLTVV.

The chain employs TRBV5-1 and TRBJ1-4, with D tentatively TRBD1 (6 bases). CDR3 length: 15 amino acids. V lost 0 bases, J lost 7 bases, and 13 bases lay in between. The germline CDR1 and CDR2 sequences are SGHRS and YFSETQ. CDR3 DNA: TGCGCCAGCAGCTTGGTGGGGGCGCCGGGTGAAAAACTGTTTTTT. Its translation is CASSLVGAPGEKLFF. The complete variable domain, with remaining parts taken from reference TRBV5-1 and TRBJ1-4, reads KAGVTQTPRYLIKTRGQQVTLSCSPISGHRSVSWYQQTPGQGLQFLFEYFSETQRNKGNFPGRFSGRQFSNSRSEMNVSTLELGDSALYLCASSLVGAPGEKLFFGSGTQLSVL.

Comments on this clone: The same CDR3 arises from other DNA sequences in this sample as well. This chain links TRBV28 with TRBJ1-2; no definite D call. The V gene lost 2 bases and the J gene lost 3 bases, with 4 bases spanning the gap. This CDR3 contains 12 residues. In germline, CDR1 is MDHEN, CDR2 SYDVKM. The CDR3 loop is CASSLRDYGYTF. The CDR3 region has the DNA TGTGCCAGCAGTTTAAGAGACTATGGCTACACCTTC.

The rearrangement joins TRBV7-9 to TRBJ2-2, with D unresolved. The V gene's germline CDR1 is SEHNR and CDR2 FQNEAQ (reference sequence). Between the trimmed V and J ends, which lost 5 bases and 7 bases, there was a span of 8 bases. The CDR3 length is 12 residues. CDR3 DNA: TGTGCCAGCAGCCCAGGTGGCGGGGAGCTGTTTTTT. Residues: CASSPGGGELFF.

This chain links TRBV5-6 with TRBJ2-5; perhaps TRBD2 as D (6 bases). Per germline, CDR1 SGHDT and CDR2 YYEEEE. The length of the CDR3 is 13 residues. V lost 2 bases to trimming and J lost 2 bases, with 7 bases between them. CDR3 loop: CASSFGGQETQYF. In DNA, the CDR3 is TGTGCCAGCAGCTTTGGGGGGCAAGAGACCCAGTACTTC.

The V call is TRBV7-2, the J call TRBJ2-6, with D perhaps TRBD2 (5 bases). The V gene's germline CDR1 is SGHTA and CDR2 FQGNSA. The CDR3 is 15 residues long. V shed 5 bases and J shed 10 bases, with 18 bases lying between them. The CDR3 is CASSPPTTDSNVLTF. Written as DNA, the CDR3 is TGTGCCAGCAGCCCACCAACCACGGACTCTAACGTCCTGACTTTC.

The chain uses TRBV11-1 and TRBJ2-3; 13 bases are shared with TRBD2. The CDR3 contains 15 residues. V trimming: 1 base; J trimming: 8 bases; junction bases outside the gene matches: 3. Looked up from germline, CDR1 is SGHAT and CDR2 is FQDESV (reference sequence). The CDR3 coding sequence is TGTGCCAGCAGCTTAGTAAGACTAGCGGGAGGTACGCAGTATTTT. It codes for CASSLVRLAGGTQYF.

V gene TRBV7-9 combines with J gene TRBJ2-2, with D perhaps TRBD2 (5 bases). This CDR3 has 14 residues. Looked up from germline, CDR1 is SEHNR and CDR2 is FQNEAQ (reference sequence). The V end was cut by 6 bases, the J end by 2 bases, with 10 bases between. CDR3 region: CASSPSGNTGELFF. The CDR3 DNA sequence: TGTGCCAGCAGTCCGAGCGGAAACACCGGGGAGCTGTTTTTT.

The chain uses TRBV27 and TRBJ2-1, with a weak D call TRBD2 (6 bases). CDR3 size: 15 residues. Germline lookup yields CDR1 MNHEY and CDR2 SMNVEV (reference sequence). The germline V and J ends were trimmed by 3 bases and 4 bases, with 13 bases remaining between them. The chain's CDR3 is CASSLRGGGYNEQFF. The CDR3 DNA is TGTGCCAGCAGTTTGCGGGGTGGCGGATACAATGAGCAGTTCTTC.

This clone was recorded only once. The chain couples TRBV19 to TRBJ2-1, with 14 bases fitting TRBD2. CDR1 is LNHDA and CDR2 is SQIVND in the germline V gene (reference sequence). The CDR3 spans 15 residues. The junction had 10 bases not matched to a gene; V was cut back by 8 bases and J by 10 bases. The CDR3 DNA is TGTGCCAGTTCCCCCGGACTAGCGGGAGGTGGCGAGCAGTTCTTC. It translates to CASSPGLAGGGEQFF.

This clone turned up a few times. The gene calls are TRBV3-1 (or the pseudogene TRBV3-2) and TRBJ2-5; 8 bases align to TRBD2. Trimming took 1 base from V and 4 from J; bases not matched to a gene: 5. Germline-derived CDR1 and CDR2 are LGHDT and YNNKEL (reference sequence). This CDR3 region has 15 residues. The CDR3 sequence: CASSQAGRVPETQYF. The DNA of the CDR3 is TGTGCCAGCAGCCAAGCCGGGAGGGTCCCAGAGACCCAGTACTTC.

The rearrangement links TRBV3-1 (or the pseudogene TRBV3-2) to TRBJ2-5; D ambiguous. Germline V gives CDR1 LGHDT, CDR2 YNNKEL (reference sequence). V gave up 2 bases and J gave up 1 base, with 11 bases separating them. The CDR3 spans 15 residues. In DNA, the CDR3 is TGTGCCAGCAGCCAATCGGTAGCTTCCCAAGAGACCCAGTACTTC. This encodes CASSQSVASQETQYF.

DNA for the CDR3: TGTGCCAGCGGGGGAGGGGCAGGAAACACCATATATTTT. Amino acid sequence: CASGGGAGNTIYF. The genes are TRBV28 and TRBJ1-3, with D possibly matching TRBD1 (5 bases). The V gene lost 8 bases and the J gene lost 4 bases, with 12 bases spanning the gap. The CDR3 sequence is 13 residues long. Per germline, CDR1 MDHEN and CDR2 SYDVKM.

The V call is TRBV19, the J call TRBJ2-7, with 10 bases matching TRBD1. The CDR3 has 15 amino acids. The V and J ends lost 5 bases and 1 base, in that order; junction bases with no gene match: 5. The germline CDR1 and CDR2 sequences are LNHDA and SQIVND (reference sequence). The CDR3: CASSLGTGESYEQYF. The CDR3 DNA reads TGTGCCAGTAGTCTGGGGACAGGGGAATCCTACGAGCAGTACTTC.

The rearrangement links TRBV18 to TRBJ2-5; TRBD2 agrees at 11 bases. CDR1 KGHSH and CDR2 LQKENI come from the germline V gene. V was pared by 2 bases and J by 4 bases, with 6 bases of the junction left unmatched. This CDR3 spans 16 amino acids. CDR3 protein: CASSPRTLAGGETQYF. Written as DNA, the CDR3 is TGTGCCAGCTCACCAAGGACTCTAGCGGGAGGAGAGACCCAGTACTTC.

This clone was seen only once. The V and J genes are TRBV2 and TRBJ2-1; D gene ambiguous. CDR1 is SNHLY, CDR2 FYNNEI, per germline. Trimming stripped 0 bases from V and 4 bases from J, with 10 bases between. This CDR3 is built from 15 residues. The CDR3 loop reads CASSEALPDYNEQFF. Written as DNA, the CDR3 is TGTGCCAGCAGTGAAGCGCTTCCAGATTACAATGAGCAGTTCTTC.

The rearrangement uses TRBV5-1 and TRBJ2-3; D may be TRBD2 (5 bases). CDR1 and CDR2 (germline): SGHRS, YFSETQ. The CDR3 is made up of 14 amino acids. The germline V and J ends were trimmed by 2 bases and 0 bases, with 7 bases remaining between them. CDR3 sequence reads: CASSLAESTDTQYF. As DNA, the CDR3 is TGCGCCAGCAGCTTAGCGGAGAGCACAGATACGCAGTATTTT.

The chain combines TRBV10-3 with TRBJ2-7; tentative D call: TRBD1 (6 bases). Per the germline V gene, CDR1 is ENHRY and CDR2 is SYGVKD. Trimming took 6 bases from V and 6 from J, leaving 15 bases between them. This CDR3 comprises 13 residues. For the CDR3, the DNA is TGTGCCATCAGAGTCGGACAGCGCGGCGAGCAGTACTTC. This gives the protein CAIRVGQRGEQYF.

This sequence joins TRBV4-1 and TRBJ1-2; D is undetermined. The V and J ends lost 4 bases and 3 bases respectively, with 12 bases between them. Germline-derived CDR1 and CDR2 are MGHRA and YSYEKL. The length of the CDR3 is 14 residues. The CDR3 spells CASSPYGEDYGYTF. The DNA for the CDR3 is TGCGCCAGCAGCCCGTACGGGGAAGACTATGGCTACACCTTC.